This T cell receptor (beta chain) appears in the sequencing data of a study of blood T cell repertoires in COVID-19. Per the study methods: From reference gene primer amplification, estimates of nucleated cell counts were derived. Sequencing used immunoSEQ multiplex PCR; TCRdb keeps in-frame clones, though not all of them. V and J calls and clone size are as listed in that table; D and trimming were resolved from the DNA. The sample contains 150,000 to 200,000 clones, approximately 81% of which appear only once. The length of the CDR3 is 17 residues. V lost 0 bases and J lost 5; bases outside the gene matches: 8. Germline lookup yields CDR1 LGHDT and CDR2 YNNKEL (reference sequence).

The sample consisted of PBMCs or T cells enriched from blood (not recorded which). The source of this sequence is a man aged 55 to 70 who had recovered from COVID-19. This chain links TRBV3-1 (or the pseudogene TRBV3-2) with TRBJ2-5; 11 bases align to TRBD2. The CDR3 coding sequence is TGTGCCAGCAGCCAAGACGTAGCGGGGGGGCCGCGGGAGACCCAGTACTTC. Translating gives CASSQDVAGGPRETQYF.